This T cell receptor beta chain comes out of a study of blood T cell repertoires in COVID-19. Study information: PBMCs, B-cell-depleted T cells, or T cells provided the cDNA or gDNA that made up the material.

Profiling relied on immunoSEQ multiplex PCR, and the TCRdb table lists in-frame clones only, not all of them. The data show 130,000 to 150,000 clones, approximately 90% seen once. This clone appeared once. This CDR3 comprises 17 residues. Trimming pared 2 bases from V and 2 bases from J, leaving 17 bases between. Per the germline V gene, CDR1 is MDHEN and CDR2 is SYDVKM. This chain uses TRBV28 with TRBJ2-3; D possibly corresponds to TRBD2 (6 bases). Specimen: PBMCs or T cells enriched from blood (not recorded which). The TCR sequence derives from a woman aged 30 to 39 with acute COVID-19. The CDR3 nucleotides read TGTGCCAGCAGTTTACTGTCTGCGGGATCCAACACAGATACGCAGTATTTT. Amino acid sequence: CASSLLSAGSNTDTQYF.